The 31 T cell receptor beta chains given below trace back to one sample, sequenced in a study of regulatory T cells in long-lasting Graves disease. With iRepertoire HTBI primers and Arm-PCR of CDR3 regions, TCR beta libraries were built. In TCRdb, the multiplex PCR reads were re-called with MiXCR into one record per CDR3 protein. The table has fewer than 600,000 distinct CDR3 sequences, 20% to 25% seen once. Time point described: persistent/refractory GD, antithyroid drugs over 5 years with positive TRAb. Making the TCR library involved RNA that had been extracted from PBMCs. Sequencing used peripheral blood mononuclear cells (PBMCs), obtained when the disease was refractory, from a patient treated with antithyroid drugs. These receptors originate from a female donor with Graves disease.

In its sample, this clonotype was seen many times. V and J are TRBV6-1 and TRBJ1-5; possibly TRBD1 for D (5 bases). V was trimmed by 7 bases and J by 8 bases, leaving 15 bases between them. Germline CDR1 is MNHNS and CDR2 is SASEGT. This CDR3 spans 13 amino acids. In DNA form, the CDR3 reads TGTGCCAGCATGCCCGGGGCTGGGGAGCCCCAGCATTTT. It codes for CASMPGAGEPQHF.

This clonotype has a handful of counts. The rearrangement joins TRBV20-1 to TRBJ2-2, with a possible D match to TRBD2 (6 bases). Germline assignment: CDR1 DFQATT and CDR2 SNEGSKA (reference sequence). The CDR3 spans 15 residues. The V and J ends lost 0 bases and 4 bases respectively, with 12 bases between them. This chain's CDR3 is CSARETGDFTGELFF. In DNA form, the CDR3 reads TGCAGTGCTAGAGAGACGGGAGATTTCACCGGGGAGCTGTTTTTT.

This clonotype was seen many times. The V and J genes are TRBV20-1 and TRBJ1-5; D perhaps matches TRBD1 (6 bases). V lost 3 bases and J lost 3, with 9 bases in between. Germline V gene lookup returns CDR1 DFQATT and CDR2 SNEGSKA (reference sequence). This CDR3 has 13 amino acids. The CDR3 DNA follows: TGCAGTGCTAGGAGGGACACCAATCAGCCCCAGCATTTT. This translates into CSARRDTNQPQHF.

There are a few counts of this clonotype. The CDR3 is CSVETGVPGELFF. CDR3 in DNA: TGCAGCGTTGAGACAGGGGTGCCCGGGGAGCTGTTTTTT. This sequence joins TRBV29-1 and TRBJ2-2, with TRBD1 matching over 8 bases. Losses at the gene ends were 3 bases for V and 6 bases for J; bases not matched to a gene: 3. CDR1 SQVTM and CDR2 ANQGSEA come from the germline V gene. This CDR3 region has 13 residues.

About this clonotype itself: It may be a read error: a sequence one base away is much more abundant. This rearrangement joins TRBV6-5 to TRBJ2-7, with 10 bases identical to TRBD2. The CDR3 sequence is 16 residues long. Germline-derived CDR1 and CDR2 are MNHEY and SVGAGI. The junction had 6 bases not matched to a gene; V was cut back by 2 bases and J by 2 bases. The chain's CDR3 is CASSYPASGGPYEQYF. The CDR3 nucleotides read TGTGCCAGCAGTTACCCTGCTAGCGGGGGACCCTACGAGCAGTACTTC.

The chain employs TRBV9 and TRBJ1-3; 7 nucleotides align to TRBD1. V lost 3 bases, J lost 1 base, and 4 bases stayed unmatched. The germline V gene has CDR1 SGDLS and CDR2 YYNGEE. The length of the CDR3 is 15 residues. For the CDR3, the DNA is TGTGCCAGCAGCGGAGCAGGGGGATCTGGAAACACCATATATTTT. Protein sequence: CASSGAGGSGNTIYF.

This sequence joins TRBV7-9 and TRBJ2-7, with D perhaps TRBD1 (6 bases). CDR1 SEHNR and CDR2 FQNEAQ come from the germline V gene (reference sequence). Trimming cost V 5 bases and J 5 bases, with 10 bases left between them. There are 12 residues in the CDR3. The CDR3 nucleotides read TGTGCCAGCAGCCGGACAGTCAACGAGCAGTACTTC. Its translation: CASSRTVNEQYF.

The chain has TRBV29-1 and TRBJ2-5; unclear D gene. The CDR3 runs to 12 residues. Per germline, CDR1 SQVTM and CDR2 ANQGSEA. Trimming removed 5 bases from V and 1 base from J, with 8 bases in between. The CDR3 bases are TGCAGCGTTACCGAAAGCCAAGAGACCCAGTACTTC. It is translated as CSVTESQETQYF.

The rearrangement links TRBV5-6 to TRBJ1-1, with no clear D. The CDR3 has 14 amino acids. V was trimmed by 1 base and J by 0 bases, leaving 7 bases between them. The germline V gene encodes CDR1 SGHDT and CDR2 YYEEEE. Here the CDR3 DNA reads TGTGCCAGCAGCTTGCCAATGATGAACACTGAAGCTTTCTTT. Its protein product is CASSLPMMNTEAFF.

This clonotype was counted many times. This chain uses TRBV5-6 with TRBJ1-2; D gene uncertain. Germline V CDR1 and CDR2: SGHDT, YYEEEE. The CDR3 runs 15 residues. Between the trimmed V and J ends, which lost 0 bases and 5 bases, there was a span of 14 bases. CDR3 residues: CASSLEGSPRYGYTF. Here the CDR3 DNA reads TGTGCCAGCAGCTTGGAGGGCTCCCCCCGTTATGGCTACACCTTC.

This clonotype was counted at least ten times. The rearrangement joins TRBV6-1 to TRBJ1-2; possibly TRBD1 for D (5 bases). Germline V gene data show CDR1 as MNHNS and CDR2 as SASEGT. Trimming took 5 bases from V and 9 from J, leaving 19 bases between them. The CDR3 sequence is 14 residues long. The CDR3 DNA reads as TGTGCCAGCAGTCCGCGGACAAGGGTTGGGAGCTACACCTTC. This sequence encodes CASSPRTRVGSYTF.

The V call is TRBV30, the J call TRBJ1-1; 9 bases are a match to TRBD1. CDR3 length: 13 amino acids. V shed 5 bases, J shed 5 bases, and the junction held 6 bases outside the gene matches. CDR1 and CDR2 from the germline V gene are GTSNPN and SVGIG (reference sequence). The CDR3 protein is CAWVGTGLTEAFF. CDR3 DNA: TGTGCCTGGGTCGGGACAGGGCTGACTGAAGCTTTCTTT.

In its sample, this clonotype was seen many times. This chain uses TRBV11-2 with TRBJ1-1, with D possibly matching TRBD1 (5 bases). V was clipped by 1 base and J by 2 bases, with 8 bases between them. CDR1 is SGHAT and CDR2 is FQNNGV in the germline V gene. The CDR3 extends over 14 amino acids. CDR3 sequence: CASSLGGSNTEAFF. The CDR3 DNA reads as TGTGCCAGCAGCTTAGGGGGGAGTAACACTGAAGCTTTCTTT. Supplemented by reference TRBV11-2 and TRBJ1-1, the full variable domain reads EAGVAQSPRYKIIEKRQSVAFWCNPISGHATLYWYQQILGQGPKLLIQFQNNGVVDDSQLPKDRFSAERLKGVDSTLKIQPAKLEDSAVYLCASSLGGSNTEAFFGQGTRLTVV.

There are many counts of this clonotype. The chain is built from TRBV2 and TRBJ2-7; D unclear. CDR3 size: 13 residues. Per the germline V gene, CDR1 is SNHLY and CDR2 is FYNNEI. Deletions cut 2 bases from V and 2 bases from J, with 7 bases between. DNA of the CDR3: TGTGCCAGCAGTGAACACATCCCCTACGAGCAGTACTTC. It codes for CASSEHIPYEQYF.

The chain combines TRBV29-1 with TRBJ2-3, with 10 bases aligning to TRBD2. There are 17 residues in the CDR3. CDR1 is SQVTM and CDR2 is ANQGSEA in the germline V gene. J was trimmed by 3 bases and V by 3 bases; bases with no gene match: 12. The CDR3 sequence is CSVEPAGGRYGTDTQYF. The CDR3 DNA is TGCAGCGTTGAGCCAGCGGGGGGGAGATATGGTACAGATACGCAGTATTTT.

This clonotype was detected many times. In nucleotides, the CDR3 is TGTGCCAGCAGCTTAGCTTACAAGGGCGAGCAGTACTTC. Protein: CASSLAYKGEQYF. This chain links TRBV7-9 with TRBJ2-7, with D hard to call. V lost 0 bases, J lost 6 bases, and 9 bases lay in between. The V gene's germline CDR1 is SEHNR and CDR2 FQNEAQ (reference sequence). The CDR3 is 13 residues long.

This clonotype was seen at least ten times. The rearrangement joins TRBV2 to TRBJ2-7; 8 bases match TRBD2. Trimming at V came to 10 bases and at J to 1 base, leaving 9 bases not matched to a gene. CDR1 is SNHLY, CDR2 FYNNEI, per germline. This CDR3 is 14 amino acids long. Here the CDR3 reads CATREGEGSYEQYF. CDR3 DNA sequence: TGTGCCACCCGGGAGGGCGAAGGGTCCTACGAGCAGTACTTC.

The chain couples TRBV24-1 to TRBJ2-1; 7 nucleotides agree with TRBD2. The CDR3 consists of 16 residues. In germline, CDR1 is KGHDR, CDR2 SFDVKD. V shed 9 bases and J 4 bases; nucleotides not matched to a gene: 14. The CDR3 DNA sequence: TGTGCCACCGAACCAAACCGGGACTACTTGTACAATGAGCAGTTCTTC. This encodes CATEPNRDYLYNEQFF.

The chain couples TRBV20-1 to TRBJ2-2; D call uncertain. Looked up from germline, CDR1 is DFQATT and CDR2 is SNEGSKA (reference sequence). The CDR3 is made up of 15 amino acids. Trimming took 0 bases from V and 1 from J, leaving 9 bases between them. Written as DNA, the CDR3 is TGCAGTGCTAGAGAGCCCTCCAAGAACACCGGGGAGCTGTTTTTT. Protein: CSAREPSKNTGELFF.

This clonotype has ten or more counts. The chain has TRBV5-6 and TRBJ2-5; 11 nucleotides match TRBD2. The CDR3 has 15 amino acids. Per the germline V gene, CDR1 is SGHDT and CDR2 is YYEEEE. The V and J ends lost 2 bases and 7 bases, in that order; junction bases with no gene match: 7. CDR3 amino acids: CASSFPLAGGGTQYF. CDR3 bases: TGTGCCAGCAGCTTCCCTCTAGCGGGAGGAGGGACCCAGTACTTC.

This clonotype was counted many times. This chain connects TRBV5-6 to TRBJ2-7, with unresolved D. Between the trimmed V and J ends, which lost 4 bases and 4 bases, there was a span of 9 bases. The germline CDR1 and CDR2 sequences are SGHDT and YYEEEE. The CDR3 covers 12 residues. This CDR3 reads CASSPYRYEQYF. CDR3 DNA sequence: TGTGCCAGCAGCCCTTACCGATACGAGCAGTACTTC.

This clonotype was found many times. The chain uses TRBV2 and TRBJ2-2; either TRBD1 or TRBD2 may fit D (5 bases each). V lost 8 bases to trimming and J lost 5 bases, with 15 bases between them. This CDR3 comprises 14 residues. The germline gives CDR1 SNHLY, CDR2 FYNNEI. CDR3 in DNA: TGTGCCAGCCGGGGCCCCATGGAAACCGGGGAGCTGTTTTTT. Protein product: CASRGPMETGELFF.

There are a few counts of this clonotype. The genes are TRBV2 and TRBJ2-6, with D perhaps matching TRBD1 (5 bases). Germline values: CDR1 SNHLY, CDR2 FYNNEI. This CDR3 is 15 amino acids long. With 2 bases removed from V and 4 bases from J, the gap between germline ends came to 9 bases. The CDR3 protein is CASSEWGSGANVLTF. Here the CDR3 DNA reads TGTGCCAGCAGTGAATGGGGCTCAGGGGCCAACGTCCTGACTTTC.

This sequence joins TRBV19 and TRBJ2-3; 7 nucleotides agree with TRBD1. With V trimmed by 5 bases and J by 1 base, 12 bases remained unmatched. The CDR3 length is 17 residues. CDR1 LNHDA and CDR2 SQIVND come from the germline V gene (reference sequence). CDR3 region: CASSARLLGQRTDTQYF. The CDR3 nucleotides read TGTGCCAGTAGTGCCCGTTTGCTGGGACAGCGCACAGATACGCAGTATTTT. The full variable domain, rest sourced from reference TRBV19 and TRBJ2-3, is DGGITQSPKYLFRKEGQNVTLSCEQNLNHDAMYWYRQDPGQGLRLIYYSQIVNDFQKGDIAEGYSVSREKKESFPLTVTSAQKNPTAFYLCASSARLLGQRTDTQYFGPGTRLTVL.

V usage is TRBV5-1 and J usage is TRBJ2-7; 7 bases map to TRBD2. Germline lookup yields CDR1 SGHRS and CDR2 YFSETQ. The junction had 11 bases not matched to a gene; V was cut back by 4 bases and J by 1 base. CDR3 length: 16 amino acids. The CDR3 protein is CASSLLPGTTSYEQYF. The DNA of the CDR3 is TGCGCCAGCAGCCTCCTTCCCGGGACTACATCCTACGAGCAGTACTTC.

With respect to this clonotype: A read error is possible here, since a much larger clone lies one base away. The J gene is TRBJ2-6, the V gene TRBV6-6, with D perhaps given as TRBD1 or TRBD2 (5 bases each). Germline lookup yields CDR1 MNHNY and CDR2 SVGAGI (reference sequence). The CDR3 totals 16 residues. CDR3 loop: CACSYSGLAGANVLTF. In DNA form, the CDR3 reads TGTGCCTGCAGTTACTCGGGGCTGGCTGGGGCCAACGTCCTGACTTTC.

In its sample, this clonotype was seen many times. The chain has TRBV27 and TRBJ2-5; D is unresolved. The CDR3 has 14 amino acids. Germline CDR1 is MNHEY and CDR2 is SMNVEV (reference sequence). V was trimmed by 2 bases and J by 0 bases, leaving 7 bases between them. The CDR3 sequence: CASSLNVYQETQYF. DNA of the CDR3: TGTGCCAGCAGTTTAAACGTCTACCAAGAGACCCAGTACTTC.

V is TRBV19 and J is TRBJ1-1; 7 nucleotides align to TRBD1. With V trimmed by 9 bases and J by 12 bases, 7 bases remained unmatched. This CDR3 comprises 10 residues. Germline values: CDR1 LNHDA, CDR2 SQIVND (reference sequence). The CDR3 DNA reads as TGTGCCAGCAGCGACAGGGTGACTTTCTTT. This sequence encodes CASSDRVTFF.

In this sample, this clonotype turned up many times. The rearrangement uses TRBV29-1 and TRBJ1-1, with 11 bases matching TRBD1. Germline lookup yields CDR1 SQVTM and CDR2 ANQGSEA. With 1 base clipped from V and 14 bases from J, the junction kept 3 bases outside the gene matches. The CDR3 sequence is 11 residues long. The CDR3 loop reads CSVEAGTGGFF. Here the CDR3 DNA reads TGCAGCGTTGAAGCTGGGACAGGGGGATTCTTT. The full variable domain, completed using reference TRBV29-1 and TRBJ1-1, is SAVISQKPSRDICQRGTSLTIQCQVDSQVTMMFWYRQQPGQSLTLIATANQGSEATYESGFVIDKFPISRPNLTFSTLTVSNMSPEDSSIYLCSVEAGTGGFFGQGTRLTVV.

This clonotype was counted ten times or more. V gene TRBV12-3 or TRBV12-4 combines with J gene TRBJ2-5; 9 bases map to TRBD2. The length of the CDR3 is 15 residues. Losses at the gene ends were 5 bases for V and 5 bases for J; bases not matched to a gene: 9. The CDR3 loop reads CASSPRAGGAETQYF. CDR3 nucleotide sequence: TGTGCCAGCAGTCCTCGAGCGGGGGGTGCGGAGACCCAGTACTTC.

This clonotype was counted only a few times. The chain combines TRBV7-2 with TRBJ2-3; TRBD1 or TRBD2 may be the D gene (5 bases each). Trimming stripped 1 base from V and 2 bases from J, with 16 bases between. This CDR3 spans 17 amino acids. Per germline, CDR1 SGHTA and CDR2 FQGNSA. The CDR3 loop is CASSLGRGPYNTDTQYF. CDR3 sequence (DNA): TGTGCCAGCAGCTTAGGAAGGGGACCCTACAACACAGATACGCAGTATTTT.